This is a list of T cell receptor beta chains from one sample in a study of cytomegalovirus exposure and HLA in healthy donors. Libraries were prepared by immunoSEQ multiplex PCR; TCRdb keeps only in-frame clonotypes and omits some of them. The sample table includes roughly 100,000 clones. The sample taken for sequencing was PBMCs. These receptors all come from a man in his fifties in good health and CMV-seronegative. The CDR3 runs from the conserved cysteine through the conserved F or W. A D gene is named only where the DNA matches it firmly.

CDR3nt,CDR3aa,j_gene,d_gene,v_gene
TGTGCCAGCAGTCGGGACAGGGGTTCGGATGAAAAACTGTTTTTT,CASSRDRGSDEKLFF,TRBJ1-4,TRBD1,TRBV5-6
TGTGCCAGCAGCTTAGATCCCGTGTACACTGAAGCTTTCTTT,CASSLDPVYTEAFF,TRBJ1-1,NA,TRBV11-2
TGTGCCAGCAGCTTTCAGAACACTGAAGCTTTCTTT,CASSFQNTEAFF,TRBJ1-1,NA,TRBV5-4
TGTGCCAGCAGTTACTCATCCACTAGCGTCTACAATGAGCAGTTCTTC,CASSYSSTSVYNEQFF,TRBJ2-1,TRBD2,TRBV6-5
TGTGCCAGCAGCCTACGGACAAATATGAACACTGAAGCTTTCTTT,CASSLRTNMNTEAFF,TRBJ1-1,NA,TRBV14
TGTGCCAGCAGCTTAGCCGGCCAGGGGGTCTACGAGCAGTACTTC,CASSLAGQGVYEQYF,TRBJ2-7,TRBD1,TRBV7-9
TGTGCCAGCAGTCGACAGGCAAACTATGGCTACACCTTC,CASSRQANYGYTF,TRBJ1-2,NA,TRBV6-5
TGCGCCAGCAGCTTGACCTATATGAGCTATGGCTACACCTTC,CASSLTYMSYGYTF,TRBJ1-2,NA,TRBV5-1
TGTGCCAGCTCTCCCACTTCAGGGGTCTACGAGCAGTACTTC,CASSPTSGVYEQYF,TRBJ2-7,NA,TRBV18
TGTGCCAGCAGCCCAGGGGCTTTAAGGAACACCGGGGAGCTGTTTTTT,CASSPGALRNTGELFF,TRBJ2-2,NA,TRBV7-8
TGTGCCAGCAGTGGGACAGGGGGCAGGTATGGCTACACCTTC,CASSGTGGRYGYTF,TRBJ1-2,TRBD1,TRBV27
TGCGCCAGCAGCCAAGATTTATCAGCGGGCTATGGCTACACCTTC,CASSQDLSAGYGYTF,TRBJ1-2,NA,TRBV4-3
TGTGCCAGCAGTGAATCAGGGAGGGGCGGTGAGACCCAGTACTTC,CASSESGRGGETQYF,TRBJ2-5,TRBD2,TRBV25-1